This is a list of T cell receptor beta chains from one sample in a study of post-analysis software for immune sequencing data. TCRdb itself ran the PCR reads through MiXCR, one entry per CDR3 protein. The sample shows a few hundred thousand distinct CDR3 sequences, 35% to 40% of them seen only once. The sequenced sample consisted of blood. These receptor sequences come from a girl between 5 and 17 years old with multiple sclerosis. Each CDR3 is given with its conserved first and last residue.

len | v_gene | CDR3aa
14 | TRBV20-1 | CSAPNLNLGDEQFF
13 | TRBV30 | CAWSPGINQPQHF
15 | TRBV7-8 | CASSPDRVVGEKLFF
18 | TRBV20-1 | CSARGISGRGHNYNEQFF
14 | TRBV20-1 | CSAGTGQGQEPQHF
15 | TRBV6-5 | CATRGHYSGANVLTF
15 | TRBV28 | CASSFAGNSLGGYTF
12 | TRBV21-1 | CASRWDIYEQFF
15 | TRBV20-1 | CSATPARGLNYEQYF
18 | TRBV12-3/TRBV12-4 | CASSQRTSGRGTAYEQYF
15 | TRBV20-1 | CSASKGLASLETQYF
11 | TRBV29-1 | CSVEPGDTQYF
13 | TRBV7-9 | CASSLDSRVGYTF
15 | TRBV7-2 | CASSLRAGLRNEQYF
16 | TRBV6-1 | CASSEATGRGGETQYF
15 | TRBV10-3 | CAISRGQGNTGELFF
15 | TRBV5-5 | CASSFSGSLDYGYTF
14 | TRBV9 | CASSALPRGDTQYF
15 | TRBV15 | CATSRAGSGANVLTF
15 | TRBV7-2 | CASSLMWEGYNEQFF
17 | TRBV28 | CASEIVTGVGTTDTQYF
13 | TRBV11-2 | CASSLERGKQAFF
16 | TRBV5-1 | CASSLEGGKVTDTQYF
17 | TRBV4-1 | CASSQEKRLLNTGELFF
13 | TRBV20-1 | CSADRRVYNEQFF
14 | TRBV27 | CASSFTGGYDEQYF
14 | TRBV12-3/TRBV12-4 | CASSFGLAFDEQYF
15 | TRBV5-1 | CASSDGGTGVYEQYF
14 | TRBV20-1 | CSARSDRDNSPLHF